The 28 T cell receptor beta chains listed next were all sequenced from one sample in a study of blood T cell repertoires in COVID-19. Here immunoSEQ multiplex PCR was the method, and the copy in TCRdb shows in-frame clones only, minus some. Of tens of thousands of clones detected, around 84% appear once; the ten largest clones hold 10% to 15%. The sequenced sample consisted of peripheral blood. These receptors all stem from a human donor in a cohort sampled during active COVID-19.

The rearrangement uses TRBV6-6 and TRBJ1-1, with a weak D call TRBD1 (5 bases). The CDR3 length is 15 residues. The V and J ends lost 0 bases and 1 base respectively, with 9 bases between them. The germline V gene encodes CDR1 MNHNY and CDR2 SVGAGI (reference sequence). CDR3 in amino acids: CASSYSEGTNTEAFF. As DNA, the CDR3 is TGTGCCAGCAGTTACTCGGAGGGGACGAACACTGAAGCTTTCTTT.

The chain carries TRBV18 and TRBJ2-1; perhaps TRBD2 as D (6 bases). The CDR3 is 12 residues long. The V gene's germline CDR1 is KGHSH and CDR2 LQKENI. Trimming stripped 3 bases from V and 10 bases from J, with 10 bases between. The CDR3 bases are TGTGCCAGCTCACCGCGCCGGGGGGAGCAGTTCTTC. Protein product: CASSPRRGEQFF.

This clone was seen once. The genes are TRBV30 and TRBJ1-4, with no clear D. The CDR3 is 14 amino acids. Per the germline V gene, CDR1 is GTSNPN and CDR2 is SVGIG (reference sequence). Between the trimmed V and J ends, which lost 2 bases and 10 bases, there was a span of 17 bases. CDR3 in amino acids: CAWSRSETGGKLFF. The CDR3, as DNA: TGTGCCTGGAGTCGATCGGAGACTGGAGGAAAACTGTTTTTT.

The chain employs TRBV6-4 and TRBJ1-6; tentatively, D is TRBD1 (6 bases). This CDR3 spans 15 amino acids. The germline V gene encodes CDR1 MRHNA and CDR2 SNTAGT. Trimming removed 3 bases from V and 6 bases from J, with 12 bases in between. Written as DNA, the CDR3 is TGTGCCAGCAGTGAACAGGGCGAGTCTAATTCACCCCTCCACTTT. It yields the protein CASSEQGESNSPLHF.

The chain has TRBV28 and TRBJ2-2; 7 nucleotides line up with TRBD1. The V segment lost 6 bases and the J segment 3 bases; nucleotides outside the gene matches: 4. CDR3 length: 14 amino acids. Germline CDR1 MDHEN, CDR2 SYDVKM. The CDR3, as DNA: TGTGCCAGCAGAGGGACAGTACACACCGGGGAGCTGTTTTTT. Protein product: CASRGTVHTGELFF.

This rearrangement joins TRBV28 to TRBJ1-2, with 11 bases identical to TRBD1. CDR3 length: 16 residues. Germline CDR1 MDHEN, CDR2 SYDVKM. Trimming at V came to 8 bases and at J to 2 bases, leaving 10 bases not matched to a gene. Written as DNA, the CDR3 is TGTGCCAGCCGATCTAGTAGGACAGGGGGCAACTATGGCTACACCTTC. This translates into CASRSSRTGGNYGYTF.

The V call is TRBV7-9, the J call TRBJ2-7; 7 bases match TRBD1. CDR3 size: 14 residues. Germline CDR1 is SEHNR and CDR2 is FQNEAQ (reference sequence). Trimming at V came to 5 bases and at J to 1 base, leaving 5 bases not matched to a gene. The CDR3 is CASSIRDSSYEQYF. The CDR3 nucleotides are TGTGCCAGCAGCATCCGGGACAGTTCCTACGAGCAGTACTTC.

V is TRBV10-3 and J is TRBJ1-5; TRBD1 agrees at 7 bases. CDR3 length: 14 residues. V lost 7 bases, J lost 5 bases, and 8 bases stayed unmatched. CDR1 is ENHRY, CDR2 SYGVKD, per germline. The CDR3 region has the DNA TGTGCCATCAAACCCGGGACAGCTGATCAGCCCCAGCATTTT. Amino acid sequence: CAIKPGTADQPQHF.

The chain has TRBV9 and TRBJ2-7; 8 nucleotides agree with TRBD2. Germline V CDR1 and CDR2: SGDLS, YYNGEE. V lost 3 bases and J lost 2; bases outside the gene matches: 10. The length of the CDR3 is 16 residues. The CDR3: CASSAGIKRETYEQYF. The CDR3 DNA is TGTGCCAGCAGCGCAGGGATTAAGCGGGAGACCTACGAGCAGTACTTC.

The V call is TRBV5-1, the J call TRBJ2-1; the D is unclear. The CDR3 loop spans 15 amino acids. V lost 4 bases and J lost 0, with 11 bases in between. The germline V gene encodes CDR1 SGHRS and CDR2 YFSETQ. This chain's CDR3 is CASSRLPSSYNEQFF. The CDR3 nucleotides read TGCGCCAGCAGCCGACTGCCAAGCTCCTACAATGAGCAGTTCTTC.

J is TRBJ2-5 and V is TRBV15; 7 bases line up with TRBD2. Germline V gene sequence: CDR1 LNHNV, CDR2 YYDKDF (reference sequence). Losses at the gene ends were 3 bases for V and 8 bases for J; bases not matched to a gene: 12. This CDR3 spans 15 amino acids. The chain's CDR3 is CATSRGGRDYNTQYF. The CDR3 DNA follows: TGTGCCACCAGCAGGGGAGGCCGGGACTACAACACCCAGTACTTC.

The CDR3 reads CASSYSGGDPGYTF. CDR3 sequence (DNA): TGTGCCAGCAGCTACTCAGGGGGCGATCCTGGCTACACCTTC. This chain uses TRBV7-9 with TRBJ1-2; 8 positions match TRBD1. V trimming: 4 bases; J trimming: 7 bases; junction bases outside the gene matches: 8. Germline lookup yields CDR1 SEHNR and CDR2 FQNEAQ (reference sequence). The CDR3 is 14 amino acids. Complete variable domain (other parts from reference TRBV7-9 and TRBJ1-2): DTGVSQNPRHKITKRGQNVTFRCDPISEHNRLYWYRQTLGQGPEFLTYFQNEAQLEKSRLLSDRFSAERPKGSFSTLEIQRTEQGDSAMYLCASSYSGGDPGYTFGSGTRLTVV.

CDR3: CASSVSGGPHNEQFF. The CDR3 region has the DNA TGTGCCAGCAGCGTATCGGGAGGGCCTCACAATGAGCAGTTCTTC. The J gene is TRBJ2-1, the V gene TRBV9; 8 bases map to TRBD2. The CDR3 runs to 15 residues. Germline V gene sequence: CDR1 SGDLS, CDR2 YYNGEE. The ends lost 1 base at V and 5 bases at J; junction bases unmatched: 5.

As regards this clone: The germline gene is not matched at one end of the junction; a read error may be the cause. V gene TRBV6-1 combines with J gene TRBJ2-5, with 9 positions matching TRBD1. CDR1 is MNHNS and CDR2 is SASEGT in the germline V gene. The CDR3 runs to 17 residues. Here the CDR3 DNA reads TGTGCCAGCAGTGGGGCCCCCGGGACAGGGCTGCAAGTGACCCAGTACTTC. Residues: CASSGAPGTGLQVTQYF.

About this clone itself: The sample carries other DNA sequences with the same CDR3. The chain uses TRBV10-3 and TRBJ1-4, with D possibly being TRBD1 (5 bases). This CDR3 comprises 14 residues. With 8 bases removed from V and 8 bases from J, the gap between germline ends came to 18 bases. Looked up from germline, CDR1 is ENHRY and CDR2 is SYGVKD. CDR3 DNA sequence: TGTGCCATCGCAGGGTCAGATGGAGACGAAAAACTGTTTTTT. It encodes CAIAGSDGDEKLFF.

This clone was seen a few times. This chain connects TRBV10-3 to TRBJ1-6; weak D call: TRBD1 (6 bases). Germline V gene sequence: CDR1 ENHRY, CDR2 SYGVKD. The CDR3 loop spans 14 amino acids. V was clipped by 3 bases and J by 7 bases, with 10 bases between them. CDR3 loop: CAISEVQGNSPLHF. The CDR3, as DNA: TGTGCCATCAGTGAAGTGCAGGGGAATTCACCCCTCCACTTT.

In its sample, this clone was seen once. This chain connects TRBV5-1 to TRBJ1-2; D perhaps matches TRBD1 (5 bases). Trimming removed 0 bases at V and 5 bases at J, with 23 bases between. There are 18 residues in the CDR3. The germline CDR1 and CDR2 sequences are SGHRS and YFSETQ. The CDR3 protein is CASSLDGAKEGLGYGYTF. Here the CDR3 DNA reads TGCGCCAGCAGCTTGGACGGGGCCAAGGAGGGTCTCGGGTATGGCTACACCTTC. Together with reference TRBV5-1 and TRBJ1-2, the CDR3 gives the full variable domain: KAGVTQTPRYLIKTRGQQVTLSCSPISGHRSVSWYQQTPGQGLQFLFEYFSETQRNKGNFPGRFSGRQFSNSRSEMNVSTLELGDSALYLCASSLDGAKEGLGYGYTFGSGTRLTVV.

The V call is TRBV7-2, the J call TRBJ2-2, with 7 positions matching TRBD2. Germline V gives CDR1 SGHTA, CDR2 FQGNSA. The CDR3 runs 15 residues. Trimming at V came to 6 bases and at J to 5 bases, leaving 9 bases not matched to a gene. The CDR3, as DNA: TGTGCCAGCAGACTAAAAGCGGGATCTACCGGGGAGCTGTTTTTT. Amino acid sequence: CASRLKAGSTGELFF.

The chain carries TRBV5-1 and TRBJ2-5; 7 bases match TRBD2. V was pared by 7 bases and J by 5 bases, with 2 bases of the junction left unmatched. Germline V gene lookup returns CDR1 SGHRS and CDR2 YFSETQ. The CDR3 has 11 residues. CDR3 DNA sequence: TGCGCCAGCGGGAGGGAGGAGACCCAGTACTTC. Its translation is CASGREETQYF.

The chain has TRBV28 and TRBJ2-7; 7 bases are a match to TRBD2. This CDR3 has 12 amino acids. CDR1 is MDHEN, CDR2 SYDVKM, per germline. J gave up 6 bases and V 2 bases, and 1 base lay outside the gene matches. The CDR3 DNA follows: TGTGCCAGCAGTTTAAGACTAGCCGAGCAGTACTTC. Translating it yields CASSLRLAEQYF.

The CDR3 sequence is CASRRSGTGTYEQYF. The DNA of the CDR3 is TGTGCCAGCAGGAGGTCCGGGACAGGGACCTACGAGCAGTACTTC. The chain links TRBV27 to TRBJ2-7; 9 bases are a match to TRBD1. Germline V gene lookup returns CDR1 MNHEY and CDR2 SMNVEV (reference sequence). CDR3 length: 15 residues. J lost 2 bases, V lost 6 bases, and 8 bases had no gene match.

V gene TRBV11-2 combines with J gene TRBJ2-5; TRBD2 is a possible D gene (6 bases). The germline V gene has CDR1 SGHAT and CDR2 FQNNGV. Trimming removed 1 base from V and 3 bases from J, with 12 bases in between. The CDR3 is 15 residues long. The CDR3 protein is CASSLARDWEETQYF. CDR3 coding DNA: TGTGCCAGCAGCTTAGCCCGGGACTGGGAAGAGACCCAGTACTTC.

This chain links TRBV29-1 with TRBJ2-7, with TRBD1 as a possible D gene (6 bases). V was cut by 4 bases and J by 1 base, with 20 bases left in between. Germline V gene lookup returns CDR1 SQVTM and CDR2 ANQGSEA. The CDR3 sequence is 16 residues long. The CDR3 loop reads CSVVSLGFDRSYEQYF. The CDR3 region has the DNA TGCAGCGTTGTATCCCTCGGTTTCGACAGGTCCTACGAGCAGTACTTC.

This clone was observed a handful of times. The chain couples TRBV11-2 to TRBJ1-1; no clear D. Between the trimmed V and J ends, which lost 0 bases and 8 bases, there was a span of 13 bases. The CDR3 has 14 amino acids. Germline loops: CDR1 SGHAT, CDR2 FQNNGV. CDR3 amino acids: CASSLDNIGLEAFF. CDR3 bases: TGTGCCAGCAGCTTAGATAATATTGGCCTCGAAGCTTTCTTT. Full variable domain (remainder filled in from reference TRBV11-2 and TRBJ1-1): EAGVAQSPRYKIIEKRQSVAFWCNPISGHATLYWYQQILGQGPKLLIQFQNNGVVDDSQLPKDRFSAERLKGVDSTLKIQPAKLEDSAVYLCASSLDNIGLEAFFGQGTRLTVV.

This chain joins TRBV6-1 and TRBJ1-5; D is undetermined. CDR1 is MNHNS, CDR2 SASEGT, per germline. Trimming left V 0 bases short and J 0 bases short, with 6 bases between. CDR3 length: 15 residues. The CDR3 sequence is CASSEAAVSNQPQHF. The CDR3 DNA is TGTGCCAGCAGTGAAGCTGCGGTTAGCAATCAGCCCCAGCATTTT.

This clone was observed once. The chain employs TRBV19 and TRBJ2-7; D perhaps matches TRBD2 (6 bases). The germline V and J ends were trimmed by 7 bases and 1 base, with 11 bases remaining between them. This CDR3 has 13 residues. CDR1 is LNHDA, CDR2 SQIVND, per germline (reference sequence). The CDR3 sequence is CASMARGSYEQYF. The CDR3 coding sequence is TGTGCCAGTATGGCGCGGGGATCCTACGAGCAGTACTTC.

The CDR3 region has the DNA TGCGCCAGCAGCTCCTCATACGGGGGTGGGGAGACCCAGTACTTC. Residues: CASSSSYGGGETQYF. This chain links TRBV5-1 with TRBJ2-5; tentative D call: TRBD2 (6 bases). Germline V CDR1 and CDR2: SGHRS, YFSETQ. Trimming shortened V by 3 bases and J by 5 bases, and 17 bases separated the two germline ends. The CDR3 has 15 amino acids.

J is TRBJ2-3 and V is TRBV6-6; possibly TRBD2 for D (5 bases). Germline values: CDR1 MNHNY, CDR2 SVGAGI (reference sequence). The V end was cut by 6 bases, the J end by 0 bases, with 10 bases between. This CDR3 region has 14 residues. This CDR3 is CASSHSVSTDTQYF. The CDR3 coding sequence is TGTGCCAGCAGCCATAGCGTTAGCACAGATACGCAGTATTTT.